Each of the 7 T cell receptor beta chains below was sequenced from the same sample in a study of blood T cell repertoires in COVID-19. TCRdb's table, derived via immunoSEQ multiplex PCR, lists solely in-frame clones and lacks some. The data contain fewer than 300,000 clones, about nine tenths of them singletons. Sequencing was carried out using peripheral blood. The origin of the receptors is a woman in her forties who had recovered from COVID-19.

V gene TRBV5-1 combines with J gene TRBJ2-2; maybe TRBD2 (5 bases). The germline V gene has CDR1 SGHRS and CDR2 YFSETQ. The CDR3 runs to 16 residues. Trimming shortened V by 4 bases and J by 0 bases, and 13 bases separated the two germline ends. The CDR3 sequence: CASSAPEGANTGELFF. Written as DNA, the CDR3 is TGCGCCAGCAGCGCCCCCGAGGGCGCGAACACCGGGGAGCTGTTTTTT.

Details on this clone: The junction differs from germline at one of its ends, possibly a read error. The chain recombines TRBV20-1 with TRBJ2-7; 7 bases map to TRBD1. Germline-derived CDR1 and CDR2 are DFQATT and SNEGSKA (reference sequence). The CDR3 has 10 amino acids. The CDR3 sequence is CSAGVGRDSF. The CDR3 DNA is TGCAGTGCTGGGGTGGGCCGGGACAGCTTC.

The J gene is TRBJ1-1, the V gene TRBV2; 9 positions agree with TRBD1. Losses at the gene ends were 6 bases for V and 4 bases for J; bases not matched to a gene: 6. The CDR3 extends over 14 amino acids. Germline loops: CDR1 SNHLY, CDR2 FYNNEI. DNA for the CDR3: TGTGCCAGCAGAGAACAGGGGGCGGCCACTGAAGCTTTCTTT. Translating gives CASREQGAATEAFF.

In this sample, this clone turned up a few times. The chain is built from TRBV9 and TRBJ1-5; TRBD1 matches at 7 bases. The CDR3 has 15 residues. CDR1 and CDR2 (germline): SGDLS, YYNGEE. The V segment lost 4 bases and the J segment 0 bases; nucleotides outside the gene matches: 4. The CDR3 reads CASSPGQSSNQPQHF. The CDR3 DNA reads TGTGCCAGCAGCCCGGGACAGAGTAGCAATCAGCCCCAGCATTTT.

This chain links TRBV6-5 with TRBJ2-7, with 9 bases matching TRBD1. The CDR3 runs 14 residues. The trim removed 6 bases at V and 0 bases at J, leaving 3 bases unmatched. CDR1 is MNHEY, CDR2 SVGAGI, per germline. CDR3 nucleotides: TGTGCCAGCAGGGCGACAGGGGGCTCCTACGAGCAGTACTTC. Protein: CASRATGGSYEQYF.

This clone was counted a few times. V gene TRBV4-1 combines with J gene TRBJ1-6; 10 bases line up with TRBD1. V gave up 1 base and J gave up 10 bases; unmatched junction bases: 4. The length of the CDR3 is 15 residues. The germline V gene has CDR1 MGHRA and CDR2 YSYEKL. CDR3 residues: CASSQGGTGVSPLHF. CDR3 coding DNA: TGCGCCAGCAGCCAAGGTGGGACAGGGGTATCACCCCTCCACTTT.

The chain carries TRBV5-6 and TRBJ1-1; TRBD1 aligns across 7 bases. CDR1 and CDR2 (germline): SGHDT, YYEEEE. Germline trimming cut 4 bases from V and 1 base from J; bases unmatched to any gene: 10. This CDR3 spans 16 amino acids. CDR3 in amino acids: CASSEWRGTENTEAFF. The CDR3 coding sequence is TGTGCCAGCAGCGAGTGGAGAGGGACAGAGAACACTGAAGCTTTCTTT.